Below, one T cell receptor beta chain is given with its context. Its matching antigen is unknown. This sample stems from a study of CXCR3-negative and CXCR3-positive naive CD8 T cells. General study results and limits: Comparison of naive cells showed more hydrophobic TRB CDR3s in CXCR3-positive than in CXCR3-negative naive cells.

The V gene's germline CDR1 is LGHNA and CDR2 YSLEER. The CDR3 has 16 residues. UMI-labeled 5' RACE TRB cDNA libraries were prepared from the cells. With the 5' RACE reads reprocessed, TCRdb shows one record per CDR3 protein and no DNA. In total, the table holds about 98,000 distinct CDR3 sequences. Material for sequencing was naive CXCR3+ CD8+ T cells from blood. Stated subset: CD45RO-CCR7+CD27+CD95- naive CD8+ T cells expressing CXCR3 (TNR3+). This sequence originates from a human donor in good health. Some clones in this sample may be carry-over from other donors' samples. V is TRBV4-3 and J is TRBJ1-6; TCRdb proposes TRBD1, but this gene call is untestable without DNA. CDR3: CASSQDRGRGGSPLHF.